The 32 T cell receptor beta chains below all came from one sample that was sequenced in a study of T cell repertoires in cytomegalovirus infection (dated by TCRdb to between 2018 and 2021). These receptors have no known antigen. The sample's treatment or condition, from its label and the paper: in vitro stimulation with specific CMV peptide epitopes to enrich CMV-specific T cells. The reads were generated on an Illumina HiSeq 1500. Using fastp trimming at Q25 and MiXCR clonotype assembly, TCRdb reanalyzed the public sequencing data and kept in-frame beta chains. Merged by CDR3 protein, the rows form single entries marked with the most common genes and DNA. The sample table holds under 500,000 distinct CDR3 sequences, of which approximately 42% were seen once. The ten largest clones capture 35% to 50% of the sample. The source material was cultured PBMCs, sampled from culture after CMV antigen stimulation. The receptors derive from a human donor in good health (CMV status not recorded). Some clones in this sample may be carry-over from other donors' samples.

The CDR3 DNA is TGCGCCAGCCCGGCGGGGGTAATGGAGACCCAGTACTTC. It encodes CASPAGVMETQYF. The rearrangement uses TRBV10-1 and TRBJ2-5; 7 bases fit TRBD2. The CDR3 runs to 13 residues. Germline CDR1 and CDR2: WNHNN and SYGVQD (reference sequence). V lost 8 bases, J lost 5 bases, and 8 bases stayed unmatched.

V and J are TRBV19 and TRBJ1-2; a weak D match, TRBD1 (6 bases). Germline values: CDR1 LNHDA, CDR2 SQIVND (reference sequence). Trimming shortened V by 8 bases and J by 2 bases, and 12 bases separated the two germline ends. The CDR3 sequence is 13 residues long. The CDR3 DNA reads TGTGCCAGTGAGCGGGGGCTCAACTATGGCTACACCTTC. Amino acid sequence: CASERGLNYGYTF.

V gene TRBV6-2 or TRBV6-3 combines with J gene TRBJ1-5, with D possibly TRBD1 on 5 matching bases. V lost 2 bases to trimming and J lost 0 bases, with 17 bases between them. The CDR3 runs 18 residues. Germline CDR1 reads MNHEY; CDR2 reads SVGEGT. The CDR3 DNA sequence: TGTGCCAGCAGTTACACCCTTGGGGGTTCTCATAGCAATCAGCCCCAGCATTTT. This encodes CASSYTLGGSHSNQPQHF.

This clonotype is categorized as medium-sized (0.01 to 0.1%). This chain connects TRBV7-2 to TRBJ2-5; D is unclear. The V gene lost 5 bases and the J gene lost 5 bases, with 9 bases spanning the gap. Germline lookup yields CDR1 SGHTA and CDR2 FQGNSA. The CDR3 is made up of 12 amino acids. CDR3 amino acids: CASSPPLETQYF. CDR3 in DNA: TGTGCCAGCAGCCCTCCGCTGGAGACCCAGTACTTC.

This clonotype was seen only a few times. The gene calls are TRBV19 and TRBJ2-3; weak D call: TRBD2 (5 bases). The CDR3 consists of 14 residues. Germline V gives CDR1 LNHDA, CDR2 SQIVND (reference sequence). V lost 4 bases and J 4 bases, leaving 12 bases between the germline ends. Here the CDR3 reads CASSKWPGSDTQYF. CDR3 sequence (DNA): TGTGCCAGTAGTAAGTGGCCGGGGTCAGATACGCAGTATTTT.

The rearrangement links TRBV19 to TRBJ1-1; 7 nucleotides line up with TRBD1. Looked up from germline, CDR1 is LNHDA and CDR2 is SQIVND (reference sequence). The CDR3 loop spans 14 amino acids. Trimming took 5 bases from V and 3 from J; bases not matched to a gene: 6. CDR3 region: CASSRQGQDTEAFF. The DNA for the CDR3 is TGTGCCAGTAGTCGACAGGGACAAGACACTGAAGCTTTCTTT.

CDR3 coding DNA: TGTGCCAGCGACGGACAGCAAACCGGGGAGCTGTTTTTT. The encoded protein is CASDGQQTGELFF. This sequence joins TRBV7-9 and TRBJ2-2; D might be TRBD1 (6 bases). The CDR3 runs to 13 residues. Germline V gives CDR1 SEHNR, CDR2 FQNEAQ (reference sequence). Trimming shortened V by 8 bases and J by 5 bases, and 12 bases separated the two germline ends. The complete variable domain, with remaining parts taken from reference TRBV7-9 and TRBJ2-2, reads DTGVSQNPRHKITKRGQNVTFRCDPISEHNRLYWYRQTLGQGPEFLTYFQNEAQLEKSRLLSDRFSAERPKGSFSTLEIQRTEQGDSAMYLCASDGQQTGELFFGEGSRLTVL.

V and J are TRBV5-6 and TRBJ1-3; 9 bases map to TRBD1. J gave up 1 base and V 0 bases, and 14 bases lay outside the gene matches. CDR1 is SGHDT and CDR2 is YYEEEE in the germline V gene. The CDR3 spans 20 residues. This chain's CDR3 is CASSLDGTGILPVSGNTIYF. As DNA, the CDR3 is TGTGCCAGCAGCTTGGACGGGACAGGGATATTACCAGTTTCTGGAAACACCATATATTTT.

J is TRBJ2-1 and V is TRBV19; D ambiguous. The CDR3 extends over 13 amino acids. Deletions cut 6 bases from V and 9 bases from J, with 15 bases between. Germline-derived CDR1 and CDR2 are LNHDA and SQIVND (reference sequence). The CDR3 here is CASSPGPSFEQFF. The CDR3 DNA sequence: TGTGCCAGTAGCCCCGGTCCTTCGTTTGAGCAGTTCTTC.

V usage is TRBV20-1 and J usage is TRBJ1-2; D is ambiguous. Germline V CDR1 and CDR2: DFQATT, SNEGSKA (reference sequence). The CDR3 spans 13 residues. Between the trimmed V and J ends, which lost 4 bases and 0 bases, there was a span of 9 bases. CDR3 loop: CSATGPTNYGYTF. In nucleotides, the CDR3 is TGCAGTGCTACCGGCCCCACTAACTATGGCTACACCTTC.

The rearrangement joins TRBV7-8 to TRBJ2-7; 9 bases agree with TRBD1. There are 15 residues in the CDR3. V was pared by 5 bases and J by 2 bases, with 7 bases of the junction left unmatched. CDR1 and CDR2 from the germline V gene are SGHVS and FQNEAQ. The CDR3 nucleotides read TGTGCCAGCAGCGCCACGACAGGGGGGGCCTACGAGCAGTACTTC. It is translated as CASSATTGGAYEQYF.

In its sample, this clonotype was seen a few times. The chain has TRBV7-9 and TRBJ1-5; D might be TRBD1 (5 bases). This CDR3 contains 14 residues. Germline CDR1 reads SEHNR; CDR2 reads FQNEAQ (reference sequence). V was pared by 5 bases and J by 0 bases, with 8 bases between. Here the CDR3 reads CASSRQFSNQPQHF. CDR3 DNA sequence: TGTGCCAGCAGCAGACAGTTTAGCAATCAGCCCCAGCATTTT.

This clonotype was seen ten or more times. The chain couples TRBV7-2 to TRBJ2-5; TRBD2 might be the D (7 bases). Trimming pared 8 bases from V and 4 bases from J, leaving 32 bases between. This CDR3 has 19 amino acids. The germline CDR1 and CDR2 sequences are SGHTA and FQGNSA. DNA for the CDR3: TGTGCCAGCCGATCCGGCGGCGGGGGCGGACGAGAGAGACGAGAGACCCAGTACTTC. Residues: CASRSGGGGGRERRETQYF.

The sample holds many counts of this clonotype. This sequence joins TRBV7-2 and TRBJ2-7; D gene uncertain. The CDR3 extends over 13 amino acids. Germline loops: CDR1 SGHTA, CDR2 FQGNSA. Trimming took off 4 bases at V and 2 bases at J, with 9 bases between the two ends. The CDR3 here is CASSSPPTYEQYF. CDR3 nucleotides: TGTGCCAGCAGCTCTCCCCCAACCTACGAGCAGTACTTC.

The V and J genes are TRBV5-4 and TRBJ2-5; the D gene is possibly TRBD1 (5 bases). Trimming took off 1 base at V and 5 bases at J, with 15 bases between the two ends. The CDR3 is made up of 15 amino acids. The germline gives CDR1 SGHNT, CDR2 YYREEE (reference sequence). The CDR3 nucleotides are TGTGCCAGCAGCTTGATGGGGCCGGCAGGCGAGACCCAGTACTTC. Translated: CASSLMGPAGETQYF.

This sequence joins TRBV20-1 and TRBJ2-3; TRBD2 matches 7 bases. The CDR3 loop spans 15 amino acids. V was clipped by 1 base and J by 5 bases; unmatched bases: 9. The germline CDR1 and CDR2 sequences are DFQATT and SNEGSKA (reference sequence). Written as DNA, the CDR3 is TGCAGTGCTAGAGTACCAAGCGGGACCGGAGATACGCAGTATTTT. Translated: CSARVPSGTGDTQYF.

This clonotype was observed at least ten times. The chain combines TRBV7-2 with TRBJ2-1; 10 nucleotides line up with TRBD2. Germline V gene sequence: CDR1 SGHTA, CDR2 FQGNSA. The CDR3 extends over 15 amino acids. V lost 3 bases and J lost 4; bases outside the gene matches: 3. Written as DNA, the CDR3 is TGTGCCAGCAGCTTCGGACTAGCGGTTTACAATGAGCAGTTCTTC. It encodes CASSFGLAVYNEQFF.

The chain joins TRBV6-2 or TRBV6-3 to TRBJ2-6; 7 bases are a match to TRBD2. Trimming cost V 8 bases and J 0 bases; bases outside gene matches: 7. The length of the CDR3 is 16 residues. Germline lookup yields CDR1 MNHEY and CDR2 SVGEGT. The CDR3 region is CASREERSSGANVLTF. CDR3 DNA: TGTGCCAGCCGGGAGGAGCGGAGCTCTGGGGCCAACGTCCTGACTTTC.

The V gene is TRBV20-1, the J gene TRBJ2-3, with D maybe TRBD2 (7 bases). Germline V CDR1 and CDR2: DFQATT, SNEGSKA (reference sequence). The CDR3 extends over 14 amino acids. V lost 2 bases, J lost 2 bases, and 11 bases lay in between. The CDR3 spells CSARLAGATDTQYF. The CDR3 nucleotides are TGCAGTGCTAGATTGGCGGGGGCCACAGATACGCAGTATTTT.

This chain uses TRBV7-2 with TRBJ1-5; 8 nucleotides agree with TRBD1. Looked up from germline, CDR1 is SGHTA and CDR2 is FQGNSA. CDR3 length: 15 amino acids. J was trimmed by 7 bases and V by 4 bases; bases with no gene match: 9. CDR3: CASSSVPGQDQPQHF. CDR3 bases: TGTGCCAGCAGCTCAGTCCCGGGACAGGACCAGCCCCAGCATTTT. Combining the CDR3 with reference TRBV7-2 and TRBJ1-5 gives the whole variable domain GAGVSQSPSNKVTEKGKDVELRCDPISGHTALYWYRQSLGQGLEFLIYFQGNSAPDKSGLPSDRFSAERTGGSVSTLTIQRTQQEDSAVYLCASSSVPGQDQPQHFGDGTRLSIL.

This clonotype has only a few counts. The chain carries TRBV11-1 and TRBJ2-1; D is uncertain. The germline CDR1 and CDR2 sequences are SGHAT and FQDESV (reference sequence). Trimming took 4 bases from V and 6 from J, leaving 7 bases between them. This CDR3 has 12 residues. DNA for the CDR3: TGTGCCAGCAGCTGGACCTTCAATGAGCAGTTCTTC. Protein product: CASSWTFNEQFF.

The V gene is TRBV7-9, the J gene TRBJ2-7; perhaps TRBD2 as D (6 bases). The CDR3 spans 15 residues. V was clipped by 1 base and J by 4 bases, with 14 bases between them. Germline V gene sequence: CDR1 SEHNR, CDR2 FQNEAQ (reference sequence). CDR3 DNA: TGTGCCAGCAGCTTAGTGGGGGGACCGCAATACGAGCAGTACTTC. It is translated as CASSLVGGPQYEQYF. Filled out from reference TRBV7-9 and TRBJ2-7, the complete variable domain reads DTGVSQNPRHKITKRGQNVTFRCDPISEHNRLYWYRQTLGQGPEFLTYFQNEAQLEKSRLLSDRFSAERPKGSFSTLEIQRTEQGDSAMYLCASSLVGGPQYEQYFGPGTRLTVT.

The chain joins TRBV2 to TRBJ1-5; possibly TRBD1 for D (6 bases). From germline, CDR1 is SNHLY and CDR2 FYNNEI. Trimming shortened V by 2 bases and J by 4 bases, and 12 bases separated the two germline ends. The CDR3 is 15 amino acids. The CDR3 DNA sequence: TGTGCCAGCAGTGAAATAGGGACATCGAATCAGCCCCAGCATTTT. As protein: CASSEIGTSNQPQHF.

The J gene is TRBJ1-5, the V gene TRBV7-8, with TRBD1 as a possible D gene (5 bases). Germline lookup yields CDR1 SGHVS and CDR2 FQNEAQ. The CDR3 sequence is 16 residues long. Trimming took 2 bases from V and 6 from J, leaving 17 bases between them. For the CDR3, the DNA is TGTGCCAGCAGCTTACAGGGACTTGGGGTCGGTCAGCCCCAGCATTTT. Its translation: CASSLQGLGVGQPQHF. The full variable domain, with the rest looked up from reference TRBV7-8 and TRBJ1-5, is GAGVSQSPRYKVAKRGQDVALRCDPISGHVSLFWYQQALGQGPEFLTYFQNEAQLDKSGLPSDRFFAERPEGSVSTLKIQRTQQEDSAVYLCASSLQGLGVGQPQHFGDGTRLSIL.

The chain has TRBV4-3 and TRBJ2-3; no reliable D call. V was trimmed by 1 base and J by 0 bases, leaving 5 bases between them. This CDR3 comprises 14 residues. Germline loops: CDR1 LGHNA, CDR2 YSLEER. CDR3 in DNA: TGCGCCAGCAGCCAAGTGTCGAGCACAGATACGCAGTATTTT. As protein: CASSQVSSTDTQYF.

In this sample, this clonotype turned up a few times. CDR3 residues: CASSFLSWEGEDTQYF. CDR3 DNA: TGTGCCAGTTCCTTTCTGAGCTGGGAGGGAGAGGATACGCAGTATTTT. V and J are TRBV12-3 or TRBV12-4 and TRBJ2-3, with 7 nucleotides matching TRBD2. V lost 9 bases and J lost 6; bases outside the gene matches: 18. CDR3 length: 16 residues.

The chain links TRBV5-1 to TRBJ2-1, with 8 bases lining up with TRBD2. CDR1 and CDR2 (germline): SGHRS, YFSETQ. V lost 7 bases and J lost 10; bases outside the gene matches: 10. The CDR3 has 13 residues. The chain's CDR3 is CASGSGDETEQFF. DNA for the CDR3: TGCGCCAGCGGTAGCGGGGACGAAACGGAGCAGTTCTTC.

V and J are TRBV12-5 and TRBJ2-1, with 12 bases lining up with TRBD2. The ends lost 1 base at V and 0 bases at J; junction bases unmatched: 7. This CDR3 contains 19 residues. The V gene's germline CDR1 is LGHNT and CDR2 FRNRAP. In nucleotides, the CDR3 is TGTGCTAGTGGTTTGGGTCTAGCGGGGGGGCGCAGCTCCTACAATGAGCAGTTCTTC. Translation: CASGLGLAGGRSSYNEQFF. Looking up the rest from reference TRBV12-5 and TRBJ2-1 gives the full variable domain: DARVTQTPRHKVTEMGQEVTMRCQPILGHNTVFWYRQTMMQGLELLAYFRNRAPLDDSGMPKDRFSAEMPDATLATLKIQPSEPRDSAVYFCASGLGLAGGRSSYNEQFFGPGTRLTVL.

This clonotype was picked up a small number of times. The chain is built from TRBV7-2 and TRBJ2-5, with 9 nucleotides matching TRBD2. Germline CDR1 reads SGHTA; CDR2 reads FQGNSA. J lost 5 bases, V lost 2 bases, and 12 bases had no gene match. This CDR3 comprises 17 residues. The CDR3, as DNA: TGTGCCAGCAGCTTATGGGGCGGCGGGGGGGCCTTTGAGACCCAGTACTTC. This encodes CASSLWGGGGAFETQYF.

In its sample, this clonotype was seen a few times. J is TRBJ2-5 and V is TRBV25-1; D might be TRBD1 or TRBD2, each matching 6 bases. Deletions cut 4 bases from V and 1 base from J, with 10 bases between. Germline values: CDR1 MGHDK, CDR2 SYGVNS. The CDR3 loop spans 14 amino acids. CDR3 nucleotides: TGTGCCAGCAGTGTAGGGGGGTTCCAAGAGACCCAGTACTTC. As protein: CASSVGGFQETQYF.

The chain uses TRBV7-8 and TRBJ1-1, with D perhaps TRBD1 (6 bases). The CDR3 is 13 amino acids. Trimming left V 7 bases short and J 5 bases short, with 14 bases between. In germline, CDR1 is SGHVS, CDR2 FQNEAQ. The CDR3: CASTEGGGTEAFF. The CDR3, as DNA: TGTGCCAGCACCGAAGGGGGTGGAACTGAAGCTTTCTTT.

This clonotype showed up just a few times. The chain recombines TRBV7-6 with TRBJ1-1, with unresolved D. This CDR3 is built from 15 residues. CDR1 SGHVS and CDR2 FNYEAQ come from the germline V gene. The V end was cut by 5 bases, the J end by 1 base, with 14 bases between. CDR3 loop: CASSPRRTGNTEAFF. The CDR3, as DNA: TGTGCCAGCAGCCCTAGACGGACGGGGAACACTGAAGCTTTCTTT.